This TCR beta chain was captured in a study of T cell responses to AZD1222 COVID-19 vaccine. Sequencing used immunoSEQ multiplex PCR; TCRdb keeps in-frame clones, though not all of them. This repertoire shows about 93,000 clones, about 86% found once; its top ten account for roughly 6.5%. This clone has a handful of counts. The antigen is unknown. Germline V gives CDR1 MNHEY, CDR2 SVGAGI. The CDR3 has 13 residues. V was pared by 7 bases and J by 4 bases, with 10 bases between. General study points: Along spike, vaccine-associated CD4 TCRs were found throughout, with dominance at 160-218 and 743-854. White British ancestry dominated among donors, who included more females, and clonal diversity was possibly underestimated.

The starting material was peripheral blood, obtained on day 0 of AZD1222 vaccination. The V call is TRBV6-5, the J call TRBJ1-4; no firm D call. This receptor was obtained from an adult in good health. The CDR3 nucleotides are TGTGCCAGCACAGCCCGCCATAATGAAAAACTGTTTTTT. Translation: CASTARHNEKLFF.